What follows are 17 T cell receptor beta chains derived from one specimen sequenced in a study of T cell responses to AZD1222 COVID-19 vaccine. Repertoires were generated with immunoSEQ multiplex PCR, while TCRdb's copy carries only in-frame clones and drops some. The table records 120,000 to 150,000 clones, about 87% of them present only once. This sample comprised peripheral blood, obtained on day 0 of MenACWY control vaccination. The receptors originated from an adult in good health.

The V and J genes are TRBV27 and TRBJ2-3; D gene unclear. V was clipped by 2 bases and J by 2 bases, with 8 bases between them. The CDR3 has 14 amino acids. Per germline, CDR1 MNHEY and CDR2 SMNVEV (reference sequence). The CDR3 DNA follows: TGTGCCAGCAGTTTACAGGATAACACAGATACGCAGTATTTT. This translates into CASSLQDNTDTQYF.

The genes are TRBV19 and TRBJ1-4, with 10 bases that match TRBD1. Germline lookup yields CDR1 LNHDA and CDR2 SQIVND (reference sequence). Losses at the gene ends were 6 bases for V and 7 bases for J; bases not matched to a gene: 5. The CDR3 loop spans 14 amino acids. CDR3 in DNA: TGTGCCAGTAGCCCGACAGGGGGCGTTGAAAAACTGTTTTTT. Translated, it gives CASSPTGGVEKLFF.

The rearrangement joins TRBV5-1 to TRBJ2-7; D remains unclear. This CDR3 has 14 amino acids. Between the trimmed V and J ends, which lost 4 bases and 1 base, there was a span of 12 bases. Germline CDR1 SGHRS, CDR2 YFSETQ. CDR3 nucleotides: TGCGCCAGCAGCGAGGACCCGCGGTCCTACGAGCAGTACTTC. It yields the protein CASSEDPRSYEQYF. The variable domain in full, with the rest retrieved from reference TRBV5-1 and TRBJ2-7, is KAGVTQTPRYLIKTRGQQVTLSCSPISGHRSVSWYQQTPGQGLQFLFEYFSETQRNKGNFPGRFSGRQFSNSRSEMNVSTLELGDSALYLCASSEDPRSYEQYFGPGTRLTVT.

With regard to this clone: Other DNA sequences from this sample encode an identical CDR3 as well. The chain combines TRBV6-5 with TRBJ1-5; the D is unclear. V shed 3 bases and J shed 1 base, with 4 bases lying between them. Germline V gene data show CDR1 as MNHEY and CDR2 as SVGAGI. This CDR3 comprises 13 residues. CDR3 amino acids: CASSYGSNQPQHF. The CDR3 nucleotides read TGTGCCAGCAGTTATGGGAGCAATCAGCCCCAGCATTTT.

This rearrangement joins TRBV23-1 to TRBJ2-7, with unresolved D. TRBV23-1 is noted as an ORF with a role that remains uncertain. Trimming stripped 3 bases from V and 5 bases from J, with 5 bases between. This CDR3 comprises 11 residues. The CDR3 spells CASSQINEQYF. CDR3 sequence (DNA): TGCGCCAGCAGTCAGATAAACGAGCAGTACTTC.

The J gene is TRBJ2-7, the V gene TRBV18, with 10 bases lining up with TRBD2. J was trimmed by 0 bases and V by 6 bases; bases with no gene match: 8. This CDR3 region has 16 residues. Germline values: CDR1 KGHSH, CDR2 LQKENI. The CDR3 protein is CASSPGLAASSYEQYF. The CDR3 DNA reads TGTGCCAGCTCCCCTGGACTAGCGGCCAGCTCCTACGAGCAGTACTTC.

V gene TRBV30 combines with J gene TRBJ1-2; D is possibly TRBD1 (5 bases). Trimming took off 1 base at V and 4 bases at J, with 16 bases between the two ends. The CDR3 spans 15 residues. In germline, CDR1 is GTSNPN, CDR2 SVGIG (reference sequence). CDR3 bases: TGTGCCTGGAGTGATGCGACAGTGACTGCCTATGGCTACACCTTC. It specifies CAWSDATVTAYGYTF.

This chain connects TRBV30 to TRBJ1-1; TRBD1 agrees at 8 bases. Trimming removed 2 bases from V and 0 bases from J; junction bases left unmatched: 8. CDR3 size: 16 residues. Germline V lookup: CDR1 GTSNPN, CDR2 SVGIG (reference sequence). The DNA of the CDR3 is TGTGCCTGGAGTCTATCAAGGACAGGGATGAACACTGAAGCTTTCTTT. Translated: CAWSLSRTGMNTEAFF.

CDR3 in amino acids: CASNRPGANSPLHF. CDR3 in DNA: TGTGCCAGCAACCGGCCCGGTGCAAATTCACCCCTCCACTTT. This chain links TRBV6-5 with TRBJ1-6; D not resolved. The CDR3 consists of 14 residues. V lost 7 bases and J 7 bases, leaving 14 bases between the germline ends. Germline V gene sequence: CDR1 MNHEY, CDR2 SVGAGI.

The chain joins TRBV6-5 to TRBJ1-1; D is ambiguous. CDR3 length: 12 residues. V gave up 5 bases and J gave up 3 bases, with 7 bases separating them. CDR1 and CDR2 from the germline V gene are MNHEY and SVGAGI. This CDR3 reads CASSTTDTEAFF. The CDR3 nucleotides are TGTGCCAGCAGTACTACAGACACTGAAGCTTTCTTT.

The CDR3 loop is CASSPTSHSGANVLTF. CDR3 DNA: TGTGCCAGCAGTCCGACTTCACACTCTGGGGCCAACGTCCTGACTTTC. V and J are TRBV28 and TRBJ2-6, with D unresolved. Germline assignment: CDR1 MDHEN and CDR2 SYDVKM. This CDR3 comprises 16 residues. V lost 5 bases to trimming and J lost 0 bases, with 11 bases between them. Drawing the rest from reference TRBV28 and TRBJ2-6, the complete variable domain is DVKVTQSSRYLVKRTGEKVFLECVQDMDHENMFWYRQDPGLGLRLIYFSYDVKMKEKGDIPEGYSVSREKKERFSLILESASTNQTSMYLCASSPTSHSGANVLTFGAGSRLTVL.

The CDR3 DNA reads as TGTGCCAGCAGCCAAGTCGAGGGCGAGGCAGATACGCAGTATTTT. It codes for CASSQVEGEADTQYF. The V gene is TRBV4-2, the J gene TRBJ2-3; D is possibly TRBD2 (5 bases). Per the germline V gene, CDR1 is LGHNA and CDR2 is YNFKEQ. This CDR3 spans 15 amino acids. Trimming left V 1 base short and J 4 bases short, with 12 bases between.

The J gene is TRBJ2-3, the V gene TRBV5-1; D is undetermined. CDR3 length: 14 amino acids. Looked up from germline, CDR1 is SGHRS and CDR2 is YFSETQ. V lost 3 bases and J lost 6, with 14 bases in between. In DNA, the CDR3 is TGCGCCAGCAGCTCCGGGCCCATCGAGGATACGCAGTATTTT. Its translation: CASSSGPIEDTQYF.

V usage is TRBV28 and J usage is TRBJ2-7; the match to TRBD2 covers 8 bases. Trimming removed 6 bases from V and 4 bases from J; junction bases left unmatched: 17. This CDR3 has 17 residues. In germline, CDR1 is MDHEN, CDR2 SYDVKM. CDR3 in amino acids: CASSLLPAGARVYEQYF. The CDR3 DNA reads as TGTGCCAGCAGCCTTCTACCAGCGGGGGCACGGGTGTACGAGCAGTACTTC.

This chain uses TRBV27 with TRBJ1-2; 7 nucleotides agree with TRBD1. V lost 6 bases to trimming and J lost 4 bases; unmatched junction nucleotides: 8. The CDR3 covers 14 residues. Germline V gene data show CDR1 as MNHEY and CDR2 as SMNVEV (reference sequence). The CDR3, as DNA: TGTGCCAGCAGGCCGACAGGGCTCTTCTATGGCTACACCTTC. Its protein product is CASRPTGLFYGYTF.

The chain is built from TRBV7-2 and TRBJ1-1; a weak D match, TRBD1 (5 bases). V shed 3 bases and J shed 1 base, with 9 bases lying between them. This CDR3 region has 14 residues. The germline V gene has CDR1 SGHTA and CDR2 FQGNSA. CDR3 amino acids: CASSLHGQNTEAFF. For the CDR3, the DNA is TGTGCCAGCAGCTTGCACGGACAGAACACTGAAGCTTTCTTT.

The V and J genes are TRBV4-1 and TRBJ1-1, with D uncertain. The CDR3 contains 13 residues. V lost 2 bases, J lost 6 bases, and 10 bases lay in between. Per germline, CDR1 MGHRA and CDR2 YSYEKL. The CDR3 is CASSQPPKSEAFF. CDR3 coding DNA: TGCGCCAGCAGCCAACCGCCAAAATCTGAAGCTTTCTTT.